This TCR beta chain was identified in a study of control samples from healthy donors and cancer patients. Here immunoSEQ multiplex PCR was the method, and the copy in TCRdb shows in-frame clones only, minus some. The sample shows 130,000 to 150,000 clones, roughly 94% of them seen only once. The clonotype comes from a man in his fifties or sixties with colorectal cancer. Material: PBMCs.

The CDR3 coding sequence is TGTGCCAGCAGCTTGCCGACGGGACAGGGACGTCCCGGGGAGCTGTTTTTT. Encoded protein: CASSLPTGQGRPGELFF. This chain uses TRBV5-8 with TRBJ2-2; 9 bases fit TRBD1. Looked up from germline, CDR1 is SGHTS and CDR2 is YDEGEE. Trimming took 1 base from V and 6 from J; bases not matched to a gene: 10. This CDR3 has 17 residues. The full variable domain, its missing parts supplied by reference TRBV5-8 and TRBJ2-2, is EAGVTQSPTHLIKTRGQQATLRCSPISGHTSVYWYQQALGLGLQFLLWYDEGEERNRGNFPPRFSGRQFPNYSSELNVNALELEDSALYLCASSLPTGQGRPGELFFGEGSRLTVL.